This TCR beta chain was captured by sequencing in a study of human T cells and chemical hapten exposure. Overall study: TCR yields per sample varied, mainly owing to small pooled library volume differences.

Study outcomes and limitations: With regard to DPC sensitization, TCRs above 1 in 1000 frequency did not change.

This clonotype was counted many times. Its antigen remains unknown. As to time point: healthy volunteer bleed at 6 weeks. The authors' total RNA extraction used unfractionated whole blood. The germline V gene encodes CDR1 MNHEY and CDR2 SVGEGT. CDR3 length: 16 amino acids. J gave up 2 bases and V 5 bases, and 11 bases lay outside the gene matches. Separate cDNA molecules received unique molecular identifiers, which the library attached to them. In the authors' workflow: TCR counts had a median of around 94,000 per sample and spanned roughly 20,000 to 690,600. TCRdb recomputed calls from the RACE reads with MiXCR, one row per CDR3 protein. The V and J calls shown here were made by TCRdb, not taken from the authors' results. The sample carries around 35,000 distinct CDR3 sequences, around 5.9% recorded once.

Sequencing used whole blood. V usage is TRBV6-2 or TRBV6-3 and J usage is TRBJ2-7; TRBD1 aligns across 8 bases. The source of this sequence is a human donor in good health. Some clones in this sample may be carry-over from other donors' samples. The CDR3 region is CASSLTQGARTYEQYF. DNA of the CDR3: TGTGCCAGCAGTCTCACTCAGGGGGCGCGGACCTACGAGCAGTACTTC.